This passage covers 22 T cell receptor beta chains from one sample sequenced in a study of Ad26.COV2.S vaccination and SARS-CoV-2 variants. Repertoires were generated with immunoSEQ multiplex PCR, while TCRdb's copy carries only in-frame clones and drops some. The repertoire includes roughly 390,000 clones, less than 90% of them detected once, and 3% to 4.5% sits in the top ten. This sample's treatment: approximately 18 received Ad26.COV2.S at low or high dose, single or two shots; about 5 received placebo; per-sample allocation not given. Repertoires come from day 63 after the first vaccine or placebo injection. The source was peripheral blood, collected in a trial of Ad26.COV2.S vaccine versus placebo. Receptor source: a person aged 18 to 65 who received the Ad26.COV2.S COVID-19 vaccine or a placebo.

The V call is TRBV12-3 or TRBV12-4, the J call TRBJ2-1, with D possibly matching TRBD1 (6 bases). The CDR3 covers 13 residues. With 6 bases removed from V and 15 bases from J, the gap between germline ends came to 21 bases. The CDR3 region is CASSPIGTLKVFF. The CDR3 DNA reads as TGTGCCAGCAGCCCTATCGGGACACTAAAGGTGTTCTTC.

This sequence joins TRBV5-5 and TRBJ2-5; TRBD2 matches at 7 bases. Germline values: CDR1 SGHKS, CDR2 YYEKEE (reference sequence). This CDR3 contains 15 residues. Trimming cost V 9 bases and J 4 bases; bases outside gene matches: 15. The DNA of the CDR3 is TGTGCCACCTCAAGCGGGGCGGGGCTAACAGAGACCCAGTACTTC. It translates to CATSSGAGLTETQYF.

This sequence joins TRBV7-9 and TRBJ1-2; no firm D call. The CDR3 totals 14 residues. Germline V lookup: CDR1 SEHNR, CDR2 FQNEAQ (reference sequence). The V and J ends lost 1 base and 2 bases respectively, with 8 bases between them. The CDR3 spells CASSLVSPNYGYTF. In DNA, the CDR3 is TGTGCCAGCAGCTTAGTGTCTCCGAACTATGGCTACACCTTC.

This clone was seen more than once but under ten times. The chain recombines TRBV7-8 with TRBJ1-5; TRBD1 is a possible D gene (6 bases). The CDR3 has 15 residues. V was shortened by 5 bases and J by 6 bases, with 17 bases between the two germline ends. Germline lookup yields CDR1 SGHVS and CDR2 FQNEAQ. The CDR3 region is CASSNLEGGSQPQHF. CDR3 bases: TGTGCCAGCAGCAACTTGGAGGGGGGAAGTCAGCCCCAGCATTTT. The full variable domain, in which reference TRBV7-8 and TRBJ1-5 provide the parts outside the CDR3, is GAGVSQSPRYKVAKRGQDVALRCDPISGHVSLFWYQQALGQGPEFLTYFQNEAQLDKSGLPSDRFFAERPEGSVSTLKIQRTQQEDSAVYLCASSNLEGGSQPQHFGDGTRLSIL.

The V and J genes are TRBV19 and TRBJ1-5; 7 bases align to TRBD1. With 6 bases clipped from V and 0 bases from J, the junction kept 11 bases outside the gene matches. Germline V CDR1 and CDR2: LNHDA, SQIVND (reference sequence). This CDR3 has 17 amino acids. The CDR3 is CASSPLSTGVSNQPQHF. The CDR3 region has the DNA TGTGCCAGTAGCCCTCTGAGTACAGGGGTTAGCAATCAGCCCCAGCATTTT.

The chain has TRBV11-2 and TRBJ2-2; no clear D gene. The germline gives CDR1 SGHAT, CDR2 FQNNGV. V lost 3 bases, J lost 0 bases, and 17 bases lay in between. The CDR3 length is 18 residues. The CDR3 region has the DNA TGTGCCAGCAGCTTCCTCCCCCCTATGATGGCGAACACCGGGGAGCTGTTTTTT. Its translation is CASSFLPPMMANTGELFF.

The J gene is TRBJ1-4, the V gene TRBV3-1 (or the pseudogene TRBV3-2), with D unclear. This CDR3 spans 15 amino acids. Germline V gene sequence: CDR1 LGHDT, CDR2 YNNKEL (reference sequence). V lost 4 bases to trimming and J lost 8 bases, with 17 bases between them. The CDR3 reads CASSLRAAQGEKLFF. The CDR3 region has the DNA TGTGCCAGCAGCCTTCGAGCAGCCCAAGGGGAAAAACTGTTTTTT.

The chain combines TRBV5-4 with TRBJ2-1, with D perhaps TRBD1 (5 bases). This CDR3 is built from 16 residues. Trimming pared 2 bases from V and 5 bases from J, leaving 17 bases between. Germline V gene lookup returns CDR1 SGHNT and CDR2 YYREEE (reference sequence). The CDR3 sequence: CASSLMTATAHNEQFF. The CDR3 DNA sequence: TGTGCCAGCAGCTTAATGACAGCGACGGCCCACAATGAGCAGTTCTTC.

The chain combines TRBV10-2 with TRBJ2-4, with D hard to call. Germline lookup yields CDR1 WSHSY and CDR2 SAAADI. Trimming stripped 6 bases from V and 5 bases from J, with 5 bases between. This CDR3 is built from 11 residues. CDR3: CASRAENIQYF. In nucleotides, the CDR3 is TGCGCCAGCAGGGCCGAAAACATTCAGTACTTC.

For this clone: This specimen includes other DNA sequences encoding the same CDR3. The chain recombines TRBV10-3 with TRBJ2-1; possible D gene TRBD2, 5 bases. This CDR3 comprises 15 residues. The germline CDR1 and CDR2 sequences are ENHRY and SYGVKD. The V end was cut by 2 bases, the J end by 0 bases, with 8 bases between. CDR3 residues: CAISEGGPSYNEQFF. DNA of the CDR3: TGTGCCATCAGTGAGGGAGGACCCTCCTACAATGAGCAGTTCTTC.

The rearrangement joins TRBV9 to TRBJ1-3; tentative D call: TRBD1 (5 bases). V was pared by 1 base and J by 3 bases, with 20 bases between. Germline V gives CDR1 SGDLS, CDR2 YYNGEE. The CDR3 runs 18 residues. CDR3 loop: CASSVTPDPGQHGNTIYF. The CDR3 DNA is TGTGCCAGCAGCGTAACTCCGGACCCCGGACAACATGGAAACACCATATATTTT. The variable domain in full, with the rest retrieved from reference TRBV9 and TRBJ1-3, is DSGVTQTPKHLITATGQRVTLRCSPRSGDLSVYWYQQSLDQGLQFLIQYYNGEERAKGNILERFSAQQFPDLHSELNLSSLELGDSALYFCASSVTPDPGQHGNTIYFGEGSWLTVV.

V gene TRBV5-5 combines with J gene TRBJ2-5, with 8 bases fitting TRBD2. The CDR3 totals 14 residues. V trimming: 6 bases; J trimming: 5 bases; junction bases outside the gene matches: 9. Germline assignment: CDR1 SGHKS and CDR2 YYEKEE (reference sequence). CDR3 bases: TGTGCCAGCACCGAACTAGCGGCTGGCGAGACCCAGTACTTC. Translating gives CASTELAAGETQYF.

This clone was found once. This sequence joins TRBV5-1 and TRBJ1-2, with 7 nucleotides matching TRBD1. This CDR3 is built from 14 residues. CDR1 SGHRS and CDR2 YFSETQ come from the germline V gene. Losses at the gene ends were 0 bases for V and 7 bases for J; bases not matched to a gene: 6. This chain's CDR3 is CASSLEQGGSGYTF. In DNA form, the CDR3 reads TGCGCCAGCAGCTTGGAGCAGGGGGGCTCTGGCTACACCTTC.

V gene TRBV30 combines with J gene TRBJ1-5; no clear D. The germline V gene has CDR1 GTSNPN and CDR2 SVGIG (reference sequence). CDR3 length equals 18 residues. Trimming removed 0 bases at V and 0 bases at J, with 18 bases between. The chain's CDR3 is CAWSVSKQRSYSNQPQHF. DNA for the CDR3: TGTGCCTGGAGTGTATCAAAACAGCGGTCTTATAGCAATCAGCCCCAGCATTTT. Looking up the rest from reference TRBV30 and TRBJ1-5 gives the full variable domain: SQTIHQWPATLVQPVGSPLSLECTVEGTSNPNLYWYRQAAGRGLQLLFYSVGIGQISSEVPQNLSASRPQDRQFILSSKKLLLSDSGFYLCAWSVSKQRSYSNQPQHFGDGTRLSIL.

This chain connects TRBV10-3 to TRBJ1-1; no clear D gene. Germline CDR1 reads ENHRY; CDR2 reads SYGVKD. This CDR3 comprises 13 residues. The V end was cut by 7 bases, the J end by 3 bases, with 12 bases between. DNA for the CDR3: TGTGCCATCAACCTCAATCCCGACACTGAAGCTTTCTTT. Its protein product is CAINLNPDTEAFF.

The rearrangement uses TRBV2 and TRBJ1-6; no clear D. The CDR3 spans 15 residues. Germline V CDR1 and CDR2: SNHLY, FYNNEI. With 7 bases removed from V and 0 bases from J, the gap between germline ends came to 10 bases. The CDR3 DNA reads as TGTGCCAGCATCCTCGAGAGCTCCTATAATTCACCCCTCCACTTT. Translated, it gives CASILESSYNSPLHF.

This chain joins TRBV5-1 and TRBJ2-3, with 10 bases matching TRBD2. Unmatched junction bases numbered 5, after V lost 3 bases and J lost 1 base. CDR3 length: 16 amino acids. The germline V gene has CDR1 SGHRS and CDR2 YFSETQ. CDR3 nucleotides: TGCGCCAGCAGCTCCGGGACTAGCGCGGGCACAGATACGCAGTATTTT. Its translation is CASSSGTSAGTDTQYF.

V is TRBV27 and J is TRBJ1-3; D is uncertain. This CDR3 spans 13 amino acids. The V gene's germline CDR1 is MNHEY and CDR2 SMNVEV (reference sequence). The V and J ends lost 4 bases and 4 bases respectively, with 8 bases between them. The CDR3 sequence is CASSSRPGNTIYF. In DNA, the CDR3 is TGTGCCAGCAGTTCAAGACCGGGAAACACCATATATTTT.

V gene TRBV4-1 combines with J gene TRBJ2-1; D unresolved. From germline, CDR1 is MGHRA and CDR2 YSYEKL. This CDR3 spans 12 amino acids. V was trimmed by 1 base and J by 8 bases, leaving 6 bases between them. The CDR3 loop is CASSQVGYEQFF. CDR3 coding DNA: TGCGCCAGCAGCCAAGTAGGTTATGAGCAGTTCTTC.

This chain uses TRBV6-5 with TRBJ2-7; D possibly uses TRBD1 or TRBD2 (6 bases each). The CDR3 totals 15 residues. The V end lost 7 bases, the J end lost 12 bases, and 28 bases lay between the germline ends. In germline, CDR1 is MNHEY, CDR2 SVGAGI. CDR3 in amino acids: CASTSRGAGHIILYF. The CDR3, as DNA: TGTGCCAGCACCAGCCGAGGCGCGGGACATATAATATTGTACTTC.

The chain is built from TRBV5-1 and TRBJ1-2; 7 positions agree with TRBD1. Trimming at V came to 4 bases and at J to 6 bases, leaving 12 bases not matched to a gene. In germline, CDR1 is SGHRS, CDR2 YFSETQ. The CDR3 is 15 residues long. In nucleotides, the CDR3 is TGCGCCAGCAGCCTAAGCCCCGGGGACAGTCATGGCTACACCTTC. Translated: CASSLSPGDSHGYTF.

The CDR3 coding sequence is TGCAGTGCTAGTGGGACAGGGGGAGGGAACACTGAAGCTTTCTTT. It yields the protein CSASGTGGGNTEAFF. The chain joins TRBV20-1 to TRBJ1-1, with TRBD1 matching 11 bases. CDR3 length equals 15 residues. Per germline, CDR1 DFQATT and CDR2 SNEGSKA (reference sequence). V shed 3 bases and J 1 base; nucleotides not matched to a gene: 4.